The subject of this entry is one T cell receptor (beta chain). Trimming stripped 3 bases from V and 4 bases from J, with 16 bases between. The germline CDR1 and CDR2 sequences are LGHNA and YSLEER. CDR3 size: 15 residues. This sample stems from a study of beta chain features in type 1 diabetes. TCRB transcripts that were expressed got sequenced, as all of the isolated RNA had been reverse transcribed. Method: immunoSEQ multiplex PCR; TCRdb's copy keeps in-frame clones and lacks some. The sample records under 250,000 clones, 11% to 15% being singletons. This chain joins TRBV4-3 and TRBJ2-7; D is perhaps TRBD1 (5 bases). Sequenced: naive CD4+ T cells from blood. This sequence was found in a woman in her forties in good health. CDR3 bases: TGCGCCAGCAGCCATGACTTGTCAGGGTTTTACGAGCAGTACTTC. This sequence encodes CASSHDLSGFYEQYF.